The present TCR beta chain was sequenced within a study of memory CD4+ T cells and cytomegalovirus serostatus. Single viable CD3+CD4+CD8-CD45RO+ cells were sorted as the memory CD4+ T cells. Positive selection with CD4 microbeads enriched total CD4+ T cells. Libraries were prepared by immunoSEQ multiplex PCR; TCRdb keeps only in-frame clonotypes and omits some of them. The table shows tens of thousands of clones, with about 80% occurring only once. Germline CDR1 reads MNHEY; CDR2 reads SMNVEV (reference sequence). Trimming took 10 bases from V and 4 from J; bases not matched to a gene: 14. The CDR3 contains 16 residues.

The source is an adult in good health and CMV-seronegative. Sequenced material: memory CD4+ T cells from blood. The chain uses TRBV27 and TRBJ2-3; 10 bases are a match to TRBD2. CDR3 in DNA: TGTGCCACCACTCACCCAGCTAGCGGGAGTGCAGATACGCAGTATTTT. Translation gives CATTHPASGSADTQYF.